This entry lists 19 T cell receptor beta chains sequenced from one sample in a study of a mutant IDH1 vaccine in newly diagnosed glioma. These receptors' antigens are unknown. Sequencing used immunoSEQ multiplex PCR; TCRdb keeps in-frame clones, though not all of them. The table shows 25,000 to 35,000 clones, with 90% occurring only once. This sample's time point: week 11, during vaccination. Doses comprised 300 ug of mutant IDH1 20-mer peptide each, plus topical imiquimod. The sample consisted of PBMCs, taken from a glioma patient whose treatment included an IDH1 peptide vaccine. The source of these receptors is a man aged 18 to 29 with glioma.

The chain combines TRBV9 with TRBJ2-7, with TRBD1 as a possible D gene (5 bases). Germline CDR1 and CDR2: SGDLS and YYNGEE. The CDR3 consists of 15 residues. Between the trimmed V and J ends, which lost 5 bases and 5 bases, there was a span of 20 bases. The CDR3 nucleotides are TGTGCCAGCAGTGAACACCCAGGGTCATACGACGAGCAGTACTTC. This translates into CASSEHPGSYDEQYF.

The chain joins TRBV30 to TRBJ2-7; D is unclear. This CDR3 spans 11 amino acids. The germline V gene encodes CDR1 GTSNPN and CDR2 SVGIG (reference sequence). Trimming left V 0 bases short and J 4 bases short, with 4 bases between. CDR3 nucleotides: TGTGCCTGGAGTGTACAGTACGAGCAGTACTTC. Amino acid sequence: CAWSVQYEQYF.

This chain joins TRBV19 and TRBJ1-6, with TRBD1 as a possible D gene (5 bases). This CDR3 is 16 amino acids long. Germline V gene data show CDR1 as LNHDA and CDR2 as SQIVND (reference sequence). The V and J ends lost 6 bases and 0 bases respectively, with 12 bases between them. As DNA, the CDR3 is TGTGCCAGTAGCAGGGAAGGGAGCTCCTATAATTCACCCCTCCACTTT. Residues: CASSREGSSYNSPLHF.

This rearrangement joins TRBV28 to TRBJ2-7, with D tentatively TRBD2 (5 bases). The CDR3 consists of 15 residues. Germline CDR1 reads MDHEN; CDR2 reads SYDVKM. Trimming stripped 4 bases from V and 2 bases from J, with 15 bases between. This chain's CDR3 is CASSSPSSGPYEQYF. The DNA for the CDR3 is TGTGCCAGCAGTTCCCCTTCGAGCGGCCCCTACGAGCAGTACTTC. Supplemented by reference TRBV28 and TRBJ2-7, the full variable domain reads DVKVTQSSRYLVKRTGEKVFLECVQDMDHENMFWYRQDPGLGLRLIYFSYDVKMKEKGDIPEGYSVSREKKERFSLILESASTNQTSMYLCASSSPSSGPYEQYFGPGTRLTVT.

The DNA of the CDR3 is TGTGCCAGCAGCTTGGGCCCGAACGGGGAGCTGTTTTTT. Amino acids: CASSLGPNGELFF. This rearrangement joins TRBV7-6 to TRBJ2-2; D gene uncertain. The CDR3 extends over 13 amino acids. Germline CDR1 SGHVS, CDR2 FNYEAQ. V was cut by 3 bases and J by 7 bases, with 9 bases left in between.

V and J are TRBV4-3 and TRBJ1-1; D gene uncertain. The CDR3 runs to 15 residues. Trimming left V 0 bases short and J 8 bases short, with 16 bases between. Germline lookup yields CDR1 LGHNA and CDR2 YSLEER. CDR3 in DNA: TGCGCCAGCAGCCAAGAGAGAGGCGGGGTTTTAGAAGCTTTCTTT. This sequence encodes CASSQERGGVLEAFF.

The chain uses TRBV6-5 and TRBJ2-1; 10 bases agree with TRBD2. This CDR3 contains 15 residues. The trim removed 6 bases at V and 8 bases at J, leaving 10 bases unmatched. CDR1 and CDR2 (germline): MNHEY, SVGAGI. The CDR3 loop is CASRLGLAEVHEQFF. In nucleotides, the CDR3 is TGTGCCAGCAGACTAGGACTAGCGGAGGTACATGAGCAGTTCTTC.

The chain recombines TRBV7-6 with TRBJ2-1; TRBD2 aligns across 8 bases. The CDR3 length is 15 residues. Germline CDR1 is SGHVS and CDR2 is FNYEAQ. V dropped 1 base and J dropped 9; count of bases not matched to a gene: 8. CDR3 sequence (DNA): TGTGCCAGCAGCTTAGAGCGGGAGAAGTATGGTGAGCAGTTCTTC. This gives the protein CASSLEREKYGEQFF.

This chain uses TRBV7-2 with TRBJ2-1; D might be TRBD1 or TRBD2, each matching 5 bases. Per germline, CDR1 SGHTA and CDR2 FQGNSA. V was trimmed by 5 bases and J by 5 bases, leaving 13 bases between them. This CDR3 comprises 14 residues. CDR3 DNA: TGTGCCAGCAGCCGAATAGCGACAGACAATGAGCAGTTCTTC. Encoded protein: CASSRIATDNEQFF.

V is TRBV6-1 and J is TRBJ2-1, with TRBD1 as a possible D gene (6 bases). Trimming took off 1 base at V and 3 bases at J, with 10 bases between the two ends. The CDR3 consists of 15 residues. CDR1 and CDR2 from the germline V gene are MNHNS and SASEGT. This chain's CDR3 is CASSEGVTGYNEQFF. CDR3 bases: TGTGCCAGCAGTGAAGGAGTGACAGGCTACAATGAGCAGTTCTTC.

The chain employs TRBV7-2 and TRBJ2-6; TRBD1 matches 7 bases. J was trimmed by 0 bases and V by 3 bases; bases with no gene match: 2. Germline lookup yields CDR1 SGHTA and CDR2 FQGNSA. The CDR3 runs 16 residues. The CDR3 region has the DNA TGTGCCAGCAGCTTGACAGGGACCTCTGGGGCCAACGTCCTGACTTTC. This sequence encodes CASSLTGTSGANVLTF.

The V gene is TRBV27, the J gene TRBJ1-2; maybe TRBD1 (6 bases). Trimming cost V 5 bases and J 8 bases, with 21 bases left between them. Germline-derived CDR1 and CDR2 are MNHEY and SMNVEV (reference sequence). The length of the CDR3 is 15 residues. CDR3 amino acids: CASSPGNRVVKGYTF. For the CDR3, the DNA is TGTGCCAGCAGTCCGGGAAACAGGGTGGTGAAAGGCTACACCTTC.

The CDR3 sequence is CASSQETGVIETQYF. CDR3 sequence (DNA): TGTGCCAGCAGCCAAGAGACGGGAGTCATAGAGACCCAGTACTTC. The chain uses TRBV4-2 and TRBJ2-5; perhaps TRBD2 as D (6 bases). The CDR3 covers 15 residues. V dropped 0 bases and J dropped 4 bases, with 12 bases sitting between them. Germline CDR1 is LGHNA and CDR2 is YNFKEQ.

The chain is built from TRBV7-9 and TRBJ1-6, with 7 bases lining up with TRBD1. The ends lost 0 bases at V and 9 bases at J; junction bases unmatched: 8. Germline loops: CDR1 SEHNR, CDR2 FQNEAQ (reference sequence). The CDR3 consists of 16 residues. As DNA, the CDR3 is TGTGCCAGCAGCTTAGCGCGGACAGGCGGTGGTTCACCCCTCCACTTT. It codes for CASSLARTGGGSPLHF.

This sequence joins TRBV7-2 and TRBJ1-6, with TRBD1 as a possible D gene (6 bases). This CDR3 comprises 16 residues. V was trimmed by 5 bases and J by 0 bases, leaving 11 bases between them. CDR1 is SGHTA and CDR2 is FQGNSA in the germline V gene. The CDR3 loop is CASSHGQSSYNSPLHF. The CDR3 DNA is TGTGCCAGCAGCCACGGACAGAGCTCCTATAATTCACCCCTCCACTTT.

The chain joins TRBV11-2 to TRBJ2-7; TRBD1 aligns across 8 bases. The J segment lost 0 bases and the V segment lost 11 bases, leaving 24 bases of the junction unmatched. The CDR3 length is 19 residues. The germline gives CDR1 SGHAT, CDR2 FQNNGV. The CDR3 sequence: CASSKRKETGATISYEQYF. The CDR3 DNA reads TGTGCCTCAAGTAAGAGGAAGGAGACAGGGGCCACTATCTCCTACGAGCAGTACTTC.

This chain connects TRBV29-1 to TRBJ1-4, with 8 bases aligning to TRBD1. The V gene's germline CDR1 is SQVTM and CDR2 ANQGSEA. With 7 bases clipped from V and 8 bases from J, the junction kept 9 bases outside the gene matches. This CDR3 has 13 amino acids. The DNA for the CDR3 is TGCAGCGCTACGGACAGGGATAGGGAAAAACTGTTTTTT. Amino acid sequence: CSATDRDREKLFF.

The rearrangement uses TRBV6-5 and TRBJ2-2, with D possibly called TRBD1 or TRBD2 (5 bases each). Trimming removed 6 bases from V and 10 bases from J, with 9 bases in between. The CDR3 consists of 11 residues. Germline values: CDR1 MNHEY, CDR2 SVGAGI. The CDR3 region has the DNA TGTGCCAGCAGGAGGGGCGAGGAGCTGTTTTTT. This codes for CASRRGEELFF.

The CDR3 DNA is TGTGCCACCAGCAGAGATGGCGAACCCAACTATGGCTACACCTTC. It specifies CATSRDGEPNYGYTF. The chain is built from TRBV15 and TRBJ1-2; no definite D call. Trimming stripped 0 bases from V and 2 bases from J, with 10 bases between. Looked up from germline, CDR1 is LNHNV and CDR2 is YYDKDF (reference sequence). The CDR3 is 15 amino acids. Drawing the rest from reference TRBV15 and TRBJ1-2, the complete variable domain is DAMVIQNPRYQVTQFGKPVTLSCSQTLNHNVMYWYQQKSSQAPKLLFHYYDKDFNNEADTPDNFQSRRPNTSFCFLDIRSPGLGDTAMYLCATSRDGEPNYGYTFGSGTRLTVV.